This TCR beta chain came from a study of cytomegalovirus exposure and HLA in healthy donors. PCR employed 60 Vbeta and 13 Jbeta primers. The protocol was immunoSEQ multiplex PCR, while the TCRdb copy is restricted to in-frame clones and leaves out a portion. The repertoire includes roughly 170,000 clones, 84% of them detected once, and under 5% sits in the top ten. The ends lost 6 bases at V and 6 bases at J; junction bases unmatched: 2. CDR3 size: 10 residues. Germline assignment: CDR1 SQVTM and CDR2 ANQGSEA. The chain employs TRBV29-1 and TRBJ2-7; 7 bases map to TRBD2. The sequenced sample consisted of PBMCs. The receptor's source is a girl aged 10-17 years in good health and CMV-seropositive. CDR3 in DNA: TGCAGCGTAGTAGCGGGCGAGCAGTACTTC. This sequence encodes CSVVAGEQYF.